Listed below are T cell receptor beta chains from one sample, sequenced in a study of CXCR3-negative and CXCR3-positive naive CD8 T cells. One entry per CDR3 protein, without DNA, is what TCRdb gives after re-calling the 5' RACE reads. Here the sample table reports 150,000 to 170,000 distinct CDR3 sequences. Sequences were obtained from naive CXCR3+ CD8+ T cells from blood. All receptors derive from a human donor in good health. Some clones in this sample may be carry-over from other donors' samples. CDR3s include the opening cysteine and the closing phenylalanine or tryptophan.

v_gene,j_gene,CDR3aa
TRBV15,TRBJ1-1,CATSRDPGAPEAFF
TRBV7-9,TRBJ2-7,CATRAGINEQYF
TRBV29-1,TRBJ1-1,CSVEDLDFGTEAFF
TRBV7-3,TRBJ2-5,CASSPVGLAGLEETQYF
TRBV7-9,TRBJ2-5,CASSLTDSGITETQYF
TRBV7-2,TRBJ2-5,CASSSRLAGGWQETQYF
TRBV19,TRBJ2-1,CASSGFSGRGNNEQFF
TRBV7-9,TRBJ1-2,CASRPGDANYGYTF
TRBV6-2/TRBV6-3,TRBJ2-7,CASSYSILAGKDYEQYF
TRBV5-1,TRBJ2-5,CASSFLGLAETQYF